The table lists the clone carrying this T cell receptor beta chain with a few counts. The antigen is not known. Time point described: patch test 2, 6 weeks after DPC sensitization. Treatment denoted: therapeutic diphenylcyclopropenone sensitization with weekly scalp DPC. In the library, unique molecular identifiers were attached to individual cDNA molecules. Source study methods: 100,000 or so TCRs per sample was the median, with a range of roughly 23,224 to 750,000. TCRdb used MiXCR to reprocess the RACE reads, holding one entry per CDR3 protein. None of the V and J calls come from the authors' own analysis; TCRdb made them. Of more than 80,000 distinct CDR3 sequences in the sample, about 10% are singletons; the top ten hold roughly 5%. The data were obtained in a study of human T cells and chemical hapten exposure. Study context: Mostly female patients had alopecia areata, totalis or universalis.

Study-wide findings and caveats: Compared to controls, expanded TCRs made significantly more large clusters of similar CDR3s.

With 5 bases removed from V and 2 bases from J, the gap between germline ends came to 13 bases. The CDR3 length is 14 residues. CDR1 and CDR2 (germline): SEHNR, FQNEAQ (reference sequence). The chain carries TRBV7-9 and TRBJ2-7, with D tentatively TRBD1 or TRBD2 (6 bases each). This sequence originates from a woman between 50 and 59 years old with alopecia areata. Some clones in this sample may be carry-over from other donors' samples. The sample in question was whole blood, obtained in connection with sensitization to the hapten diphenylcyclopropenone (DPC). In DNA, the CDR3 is TGTGCCAGCAGCACCCGAAGGGGGGCCTACGAGCAGTACTTC. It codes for CASSTRRGAYEQYF.